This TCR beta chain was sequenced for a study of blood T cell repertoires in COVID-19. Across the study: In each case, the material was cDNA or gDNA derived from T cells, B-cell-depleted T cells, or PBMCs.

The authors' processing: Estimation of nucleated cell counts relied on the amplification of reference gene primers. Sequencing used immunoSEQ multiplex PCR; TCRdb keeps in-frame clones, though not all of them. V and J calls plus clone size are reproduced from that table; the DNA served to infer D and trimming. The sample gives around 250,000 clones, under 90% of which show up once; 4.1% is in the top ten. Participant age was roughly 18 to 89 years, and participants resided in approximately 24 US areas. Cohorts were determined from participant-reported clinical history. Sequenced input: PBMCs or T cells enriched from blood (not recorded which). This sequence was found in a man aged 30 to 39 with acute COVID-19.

The CDR3 loop reads CASSRLTEKLFF. The CDR3 coding sequence is TGTGCCAGCAGCCGACTAACTGAAAAACTGTTTTTT. The rearrangement joins TRBV3-1 (or the pseudogene TRBV3-2) to TRBJ1-4; D gene uncertain. V was shortened by 4 bases and J by 7 bases, with 7 bases between the two germline ends. Germline V CDR1 and CDR2: LGHDT, YNNKEL (reference sequence). The CDR3 runs 12 residues.